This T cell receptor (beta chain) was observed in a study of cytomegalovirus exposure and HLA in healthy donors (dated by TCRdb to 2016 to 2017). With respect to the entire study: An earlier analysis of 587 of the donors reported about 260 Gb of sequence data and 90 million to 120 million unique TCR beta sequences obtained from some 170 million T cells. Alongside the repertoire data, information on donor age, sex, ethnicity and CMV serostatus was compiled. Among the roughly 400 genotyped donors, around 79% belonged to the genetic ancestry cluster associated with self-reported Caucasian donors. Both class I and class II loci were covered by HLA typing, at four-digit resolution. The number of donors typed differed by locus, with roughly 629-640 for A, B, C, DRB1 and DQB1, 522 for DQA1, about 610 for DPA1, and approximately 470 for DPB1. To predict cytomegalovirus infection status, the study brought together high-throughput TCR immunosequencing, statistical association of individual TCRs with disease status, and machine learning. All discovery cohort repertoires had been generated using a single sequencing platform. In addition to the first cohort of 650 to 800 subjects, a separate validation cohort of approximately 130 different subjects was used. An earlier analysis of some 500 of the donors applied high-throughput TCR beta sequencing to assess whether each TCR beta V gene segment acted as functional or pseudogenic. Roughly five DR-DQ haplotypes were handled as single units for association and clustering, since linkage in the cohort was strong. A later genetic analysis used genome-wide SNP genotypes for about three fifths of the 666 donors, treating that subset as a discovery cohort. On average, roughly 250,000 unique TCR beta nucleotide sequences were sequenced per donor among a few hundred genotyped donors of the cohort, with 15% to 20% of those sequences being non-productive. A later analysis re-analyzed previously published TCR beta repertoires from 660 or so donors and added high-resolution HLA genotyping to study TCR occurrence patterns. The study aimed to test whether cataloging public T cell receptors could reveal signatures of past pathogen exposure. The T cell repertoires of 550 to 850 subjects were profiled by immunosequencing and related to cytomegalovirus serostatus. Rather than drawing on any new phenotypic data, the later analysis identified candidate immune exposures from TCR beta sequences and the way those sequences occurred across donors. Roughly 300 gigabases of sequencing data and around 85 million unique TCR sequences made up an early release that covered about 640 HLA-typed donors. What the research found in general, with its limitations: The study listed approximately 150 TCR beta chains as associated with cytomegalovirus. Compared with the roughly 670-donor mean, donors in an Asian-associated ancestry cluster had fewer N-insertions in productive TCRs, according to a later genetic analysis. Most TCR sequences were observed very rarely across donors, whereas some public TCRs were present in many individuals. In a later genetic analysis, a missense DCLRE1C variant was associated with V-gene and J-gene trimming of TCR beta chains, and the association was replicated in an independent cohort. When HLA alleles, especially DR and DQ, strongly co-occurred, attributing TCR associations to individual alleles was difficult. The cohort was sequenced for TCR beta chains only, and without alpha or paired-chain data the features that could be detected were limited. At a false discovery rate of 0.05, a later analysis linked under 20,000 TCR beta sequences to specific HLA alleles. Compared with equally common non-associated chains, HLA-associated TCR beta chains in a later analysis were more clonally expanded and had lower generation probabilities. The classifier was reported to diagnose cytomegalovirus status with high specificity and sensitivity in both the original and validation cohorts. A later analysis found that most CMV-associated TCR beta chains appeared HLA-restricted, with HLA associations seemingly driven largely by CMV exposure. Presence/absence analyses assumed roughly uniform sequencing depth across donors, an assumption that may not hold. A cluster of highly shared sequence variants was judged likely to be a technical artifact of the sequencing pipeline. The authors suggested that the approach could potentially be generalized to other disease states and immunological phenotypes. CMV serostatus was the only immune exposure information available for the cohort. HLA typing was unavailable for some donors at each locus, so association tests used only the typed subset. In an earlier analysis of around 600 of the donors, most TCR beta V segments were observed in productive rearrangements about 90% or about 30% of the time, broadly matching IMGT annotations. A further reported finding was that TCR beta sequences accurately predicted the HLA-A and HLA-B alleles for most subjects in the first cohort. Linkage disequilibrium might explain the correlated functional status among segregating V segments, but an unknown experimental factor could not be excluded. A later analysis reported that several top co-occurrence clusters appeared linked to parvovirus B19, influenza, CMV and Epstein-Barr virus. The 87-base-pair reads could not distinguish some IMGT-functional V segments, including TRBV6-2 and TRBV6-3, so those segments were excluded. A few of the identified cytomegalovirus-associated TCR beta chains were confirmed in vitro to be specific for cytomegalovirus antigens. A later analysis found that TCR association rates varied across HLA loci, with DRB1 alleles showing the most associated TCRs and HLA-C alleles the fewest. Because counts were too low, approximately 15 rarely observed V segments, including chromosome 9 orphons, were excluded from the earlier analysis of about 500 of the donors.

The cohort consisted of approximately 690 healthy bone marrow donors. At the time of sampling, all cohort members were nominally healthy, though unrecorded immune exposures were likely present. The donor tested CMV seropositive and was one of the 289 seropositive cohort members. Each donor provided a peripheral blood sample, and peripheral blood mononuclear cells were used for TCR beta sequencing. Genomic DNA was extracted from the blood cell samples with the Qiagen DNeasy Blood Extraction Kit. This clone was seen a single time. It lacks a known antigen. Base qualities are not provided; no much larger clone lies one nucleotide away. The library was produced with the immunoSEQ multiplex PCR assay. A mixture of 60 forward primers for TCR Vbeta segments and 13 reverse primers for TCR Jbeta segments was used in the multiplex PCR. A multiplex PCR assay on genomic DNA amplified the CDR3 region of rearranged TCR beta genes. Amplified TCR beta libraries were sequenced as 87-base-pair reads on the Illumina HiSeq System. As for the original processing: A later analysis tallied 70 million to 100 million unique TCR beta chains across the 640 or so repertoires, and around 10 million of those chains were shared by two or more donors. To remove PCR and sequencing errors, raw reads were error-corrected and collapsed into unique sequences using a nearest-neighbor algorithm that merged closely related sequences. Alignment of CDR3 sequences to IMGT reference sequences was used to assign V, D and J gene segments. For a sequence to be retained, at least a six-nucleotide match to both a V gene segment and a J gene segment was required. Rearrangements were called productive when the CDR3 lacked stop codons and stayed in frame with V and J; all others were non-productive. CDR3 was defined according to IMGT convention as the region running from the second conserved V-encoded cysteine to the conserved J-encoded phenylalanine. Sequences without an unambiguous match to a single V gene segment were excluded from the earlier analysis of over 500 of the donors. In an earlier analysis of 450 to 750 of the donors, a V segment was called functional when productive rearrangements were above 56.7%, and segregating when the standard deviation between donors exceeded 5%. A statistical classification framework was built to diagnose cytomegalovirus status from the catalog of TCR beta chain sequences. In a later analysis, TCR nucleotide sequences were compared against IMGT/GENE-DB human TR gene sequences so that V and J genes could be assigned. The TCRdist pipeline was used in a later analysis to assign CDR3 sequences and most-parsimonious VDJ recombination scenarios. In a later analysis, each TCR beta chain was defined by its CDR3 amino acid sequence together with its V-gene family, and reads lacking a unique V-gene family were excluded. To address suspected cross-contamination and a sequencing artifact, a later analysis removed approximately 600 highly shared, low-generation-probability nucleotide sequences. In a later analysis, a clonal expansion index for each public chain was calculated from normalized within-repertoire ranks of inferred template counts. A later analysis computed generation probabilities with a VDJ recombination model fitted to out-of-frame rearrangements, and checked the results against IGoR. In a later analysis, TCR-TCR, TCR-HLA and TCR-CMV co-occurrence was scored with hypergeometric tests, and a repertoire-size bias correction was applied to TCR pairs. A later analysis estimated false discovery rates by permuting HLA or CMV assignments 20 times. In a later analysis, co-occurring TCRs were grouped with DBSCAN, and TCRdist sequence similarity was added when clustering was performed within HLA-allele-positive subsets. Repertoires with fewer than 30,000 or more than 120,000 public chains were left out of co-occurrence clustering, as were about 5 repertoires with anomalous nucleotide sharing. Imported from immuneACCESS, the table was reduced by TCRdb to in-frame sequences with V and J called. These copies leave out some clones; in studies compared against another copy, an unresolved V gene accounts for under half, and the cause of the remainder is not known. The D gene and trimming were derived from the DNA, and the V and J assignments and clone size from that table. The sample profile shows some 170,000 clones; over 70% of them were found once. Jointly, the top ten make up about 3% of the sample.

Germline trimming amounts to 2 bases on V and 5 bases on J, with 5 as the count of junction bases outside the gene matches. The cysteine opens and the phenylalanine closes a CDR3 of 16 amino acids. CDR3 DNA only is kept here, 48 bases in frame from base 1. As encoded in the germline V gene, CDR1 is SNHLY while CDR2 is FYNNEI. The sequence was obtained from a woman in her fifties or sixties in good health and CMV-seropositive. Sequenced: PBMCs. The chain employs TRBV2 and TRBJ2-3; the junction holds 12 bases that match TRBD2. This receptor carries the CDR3 CASSESLAGGLDTQYF. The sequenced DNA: TGTGCCAGCAGTGAATCTCTAGCGGGGGGGCTAGATACGCAGTATTTT.